The 27 T cell receptor beta chains reported below all come from one sample, sequenced in a study of T cell responses to AZD1222 COVID-19 vaccine. Only in-frame clones appear in the TCRdb table, and some are missing; sequencing was by immunoSEQ multiplex PCR. The sample carries fewer than 250,000 clones, 85% to 95% recorded once. The sequenced sample was peripheral blood, obtained on day 0 of AZD1222 vaccination. These receptors originate from an adult in good health.

The gene calls are TRBV15 and TRBJ1-1; 8 bases line up with TRBD1. V lost 0 bases, J lost 1 base, and 7 bases stayed unmatched. The CDR3 covers 17 residues. Germline CDR1 and CDR2: LNHNV and YYDKDF (reference sequence). CDR3 nucleotide sequence: TGTGCCACCAGCAGAGATGGGTGGGGACAGGAGAACACTGAAGCTTTCTTT. It translates to CATSRDGWGQENTEAFF. The complete variable domain, with remaining parts taken from reference TRBV15 and TRBJ1-1, reads DAMVIQNPRYQVTQFGKPVTLSCSQTLNHNVMYWYQQKSSQAPKLLFHYYDKDFNNEADTPDNFQSRRPNTSFCFLDIRSPGLGDTAMYLCATSRDGWGQENTEAFFGQGTRLTVV.

Only one count was recorded for this clone. The chain couples TRBV24-1 to TRBJ2-2; D is unresolved. Per germline, CDR1 KGHDR and CDR2 SFDVKD. There are 13 residues in the CDR3. Trimming removed 4 bases from V and 4 bases from J, with 6 bases in between. In nucleotides, the CDR3 is TGTGCCACCAGTGAAGTGGCCACCGGGGAGCTGTTTTTT. It codes for CATSEVATGELFF.

This clone was detected once. The chain has TRBV19 and TRBJ2-3; a possible D gene is TRBD2 (6 bases). V dropped 9 bases and J dropped 2 bases, with 24 bases sitting between them. The CDR3 is 17 amino acids. CDR1 and CDR2 from the germline V gene are LNHDA and SQIVND (reference sequence). CDR3 in amino acids: CASSKEGPYRFTDTQYF. The CDR3, as DNA: TGTGCCAGCTCGAAGGAGGGACCCTACAGGTTCACAGATACGCAGTATTTT.

The chain links TRBV10-3 to TRBJ1-2, with D perhaps TRBD1 (5 bases). Trimming took off 7 bases at V and 8 bases at J, with 17 bases between the two ends. Germline V gives CDR1 ENHRY, CDR2 SYGVKD. There are 13 residues in the CDR3. In DNA form, the CDR3 reads TGTGCCATCAATGGAGGGGCGGACTCCGGCTACACCTTC. As protein: CAINGGADSGYTF.

This chain uses TRBV6-5 with TRBJ2-7, with D hard to call. V dropped 2 bases and J dropped 2 bases, with 13 bases sitting between them. Germline CDR1 and CDR2: MNHEY and SVGAGI. The length of the CDR3 is 15 residues. The CDR3 DNA follows: TGTGCCAGCAGTTACGGTGGGGTTCAGACCTACGAGCAGTACTTC. This translates into CASSYGGVQTYEQYF.

This clone appeared once. This sequence joins TRBV9 and TRBJ2-7, with D possibly being TRBD1 (6 bases). Trimming cost V 0 bases and J 1 base, with 11 bases left between them. The CDR3 loop spans 15 amino acids. CDR1 is SGDLS and CDR2 is YYNGEE in the germline V gene. CDR3 protein: CASSVAGDKSYEQYF. In DNA, the CDR3 is TGTGCCAGCAGCGTAGCTGGGGACAAATCCTACGAGCAGTACTTC. The variable domain in full, with the rest retrieved from reference TRBV9 and TRBJ2-7, is DSGVTQTPKHLITATGQRVTLRCSPRSGDLSVYWYQQSLDQGLQFLIQYYNGEERAKGNILERFSAQQFPDLHSELNLSSLELGDSALYFCASSVAGDKSYEQYFGPGTRLTVT.

This clone was seen more than once but under ten times. The V call is TRBV5-4, the J call TRBJ1-5, with D perhaps TRBD1 (5 bases). This CDR3 has 14 residues. Per the germline V gene, CDR1 is SGHNT and CDR2 is YYREEE (reference sequence). Trimming removed 1 base at V and 6 bases at J, with 11 bases between. As DNA, the CDR3 is TGTGCCAGCAGCTTGCAAGGGGTGGGTCAGCCCCAGCATTTT. It specifies CASSLQGVGQPQHF.

This clone was counted only a few times. CDR3 sequence: CAIKTRDSPLHF. The CDR3 nucleotides read TGTGCCATCAAAACACGGGATTCACCCCTCCACTTT. The chain carries TRBV10-3 and TRBJ1-6, with D hard to call. This CDR3 contains 12 residues. The germline V gene has CDR1 ENHRY and CDR2 SYGVKD. V was shortened by 7 bases and J by 8 bases, with 9 bases between the two germline ends.

This rearrangement joins TRBV30 to TRBJ2-3; 9 bases are a match to TRBD1. Germline V gene sequence: CDR1 GTSNPN, CDR2 SVGIG (reference sequence). The CDR3 has 14 residues. V gave up 4 bases and J gave up 6 bases; unmatched junction bases: 8. The CDR3 bases are TGTGCCTGGATATCGGGACAGGGTGCGGATACGCAGTATTTT. Its translation is CAWISGQGADTQYF.

This chain connects TRBV5-1 to TRBJ1-1; TRBD1 might be the D (6 bases). The V gene's germline CDR1 is SGHRS and CDR2 YFSETQ. There are 14 residues in the CDR3. V was clipped by 7 bases and J by 5 bases, with 18 bases between them. CDR3 sequence reads: CASLTGPPTTEAFF. For the CDR3, the DNA is TGCGCCAGCCTAACAGGGCCCCCGACGACTGAAGCTTTCTTT.

The CDR3: CASSQPPGSYEQYF. The CDR3 nucleotides read TGCGCCAGCAGCCAACCCCCGGGCTCCTACGAGCAGTACTTC. The gene calls are TRBV4-1 and TRBJ2-7; D gene ambiguous. Germline CDR1 and CDR2: MGHRA and YSYEKL. The CDR3 totals 14 residues. The V end was cut by 2 bases, the J end by 0 bases, with 8 bases between.

The chain recombines TRBV12-3 or TRBV12-4 with TRBJ1-2; 7 nucleotides agree with TRBD1. V shed 2 bases, J shed 3 bases, and the junction held 0 bases outside the gene matches. The CDR3 length is 13 residues. This CDR3 reads CASSLQGDYGYTF. CDR3 sequence (DNA): TGTGCCAGCAGTTTACAGGGGGACTATGGCTACACCTTC.

The rearrangement links TRBV13 to TRBJ1-1; D is undetermined. Germline V gene lookup returns CDR1 PRHDT and CDR2 FYEKMQ (reference sequence). The V and J ends lost 7 bases and 1 base respectively, with 10 bases between them. CDR3 length equals 13 residues. The CDR3 sequence is CASKYGGNTEAFF. Written as DNA, the CDR3 is TGTGCCAGCAAGTACGGCGGGAACACTGAAGCTTTCTTT. The complete variable domain, with remaining parts taken from reference TRBV13 and TRBJ1-1, reads AAGVIQSPRHLIKEKRETATLKCYPIPRHDTVYWYQQGPGQDPQFLISFYEKMQSDKGSIPDRFSAQQFSDYHSELNMSSLELGDSALYFCASKYGGNTEAFFGQGTRLTVV.

The V call is TRBV19, the J call TRBJ1-3; 12 bases align to TRBD1. Germline loops: CDR1 LNHDA, CDR2 SQIVND (reference sequence). With V trimmed by 6 bases and J by 1 base, 4 bases remained unmatched. This CDR3 contains 16 residues. CDR3 sequence reads: CASRPGQGASGNTIYF. The CDR3 DNA reads TGTGCCAGTAGACCGGGACAGGGGGCATCTGGAAACACCATATATTTT.

This clone has just a few counts. The CDR3 DNA reads TGTGCCACCAGCGCGGGGCCGTGGAGTGAGCAGTACTTC. It encodes CATSAGPWSEQYF. The V call is TRBV24-1, the J call TRBJ2-7; TRBD2 is a possible D gene (6 bases). The CDR3 sequence is 13 residues long. V was pared by 7 bases and J by 7 bases, with 16 bases between. Germline CDR1 KGHDR, CDR2 SFDVKD.

The chain couples TRBV2 to TRBJ2-7; D may be TRBD1 or TRBD2 (5 bases each). The V gene lost 1 base and the J gene lost 4 bases, with 14 bases spanning the gap. Germline V gene data show CDR1 as SNHLY and CDR2 as FYNNEI. The CDR3 is made up of 15 amino acids. The CDR3 loop reads CASSEGWDLLYEQYF. CDR3 DNA sequence: TGTGCCAGCAGTGAAGGGTGGGACCTACTTTACGAGCAGTACTTC.

With respect to this clone: Additional DNA sequences in this sample encode the identical CDR3. The rearrangement uses TRBV28 and TRBJ1-2; D uncertain. The germline CDR1 and CDR2 sequences are MDHEN and SYDVKM. Deletions cut 1 base from V and 5 bases from J, with 5 bases between. The CDR3 contains 12 residues. The CDR3 coding sequence is TGTGCCAGCAGTTTATCGCCTTATGGCTACACCTTC. Its protein is CASSLSPYGYTF.

The V call is TRBV12-3 or TRBV12-4, the J call TRBJ2-1; the D is unclear. With 0 bases removed from V and 9 bases from J, the gap between germline ends came to 6 bases. The length of the CDR3 is 12 residues. DNA for the CDR3: TGTGCCAGCAGTTTAGCGGAGTTTGAGCAGTTCTTC. Encoded protein: CASSLAEFEQFF.

The chain combines TRBV6-2 or TRBV6-3 with TRBJ1-5, with 12 bases aligning to TRBD1. Germline V gene lookup returns CDR1 MNHEY and CDR2 SVGEGT. The V segment lost 5 bases and the J segment 6 bases; nucleotides outside the gene matches: 2. The CDR3 has 14 residues. The chain's CDR3 is CASSGTGGRQPQHF. DNA of the CDR3: TGTGCCAGCAGTGGGACAGGGGGCCGTCAGCCCCAGCATTTT.

The chain recombines TRBV28 with TRBJ1-5, with a weak D call TRBD1 (6 bases). CDR1 and CDR2 (germline): MDHEN, SYDVKM. The CDR3 is made up of 16 amino acids. The V end was cut by 1 base, the J end by 4 bases, with 14 bases between. The CDR3 region is CASSLYRENPNQPQHF. The CDR3 bases are TGTGCCAGCAGTTTATACAGGGAAAACCCGAATCAGCCCCAGCATTTT.

V is TRBV2 and J is TRBJ1-5; D might be TRBD1 (5 bases). The V end was cut by 3 bases, the J end by 3 bases, with 9 bases between. The CDR3 covers 14 residues. Per the germline V gene, CDR1 is SNHLY and CDR2 is FYNNEI. Here the CDR3 DNA reads TGTGCCAGCAGTGATTTGGGGGTCAATCAGCCCCAGCATTTT. This sequence encodes CASSDLGVNQPQHF.

The J gene is TRBJ1-1, the V gene TRBV28; TRBD1 agrees at 8 bases. Trimming removed 6 bases from V and 5 bases from J; junction bases left unmatched: 8. The CDR3 has 14 residues. CDR1 MDHEN and CDR2 SYDVKM come from the germline V gene. The CDR3 coding sequence is TGTGCCAGCAGAGGTGACAGGGGAATGACTGAAGCTTTCTTT. It codes for CASRGDRGMTEAFF.

The rearrangement joins TRBV3-1 (or the pseudogene TRBV3-2) to TRBJ2-3; D gene uncertain. The CDR3 runs to 13 residues. The V end lost 4 bases, the J end lost 6 bases, and 11 bases lay between the germline ends. Germline V gene sequence: CDR1 LGHDT, CDR2 YNNKEL (reference sequence). This chain's CDR3 is CASSRGDLDTQYF. CDR3 nucleotide sequence: TGTGCCAGCAGCCGCGGTGACCTCGATACGCAGTATTTT.

This chain joins TRBV6-2 or TRBV6-3 and TRBJ1-2, with 9 bases matching TRBD1. V lost 1 base, J lost 1 base, and 7 bases stayed unmatched. The CDR3 totals 17 residues. Germline V gene data show CDR1 as MNHEY and CDR2 as SVGEGT. CDR3 loop: CASSYYLGQGFNYGYTF. CDR3 nucleotide sequence: TGTGCCAGCAGTTACTATCTGGGACAGGGTTTTAACTATGGCTACACCTTC.

The rearrangement joins TRBV5-1 to TRBJ2-3; 7 bases are shared with TRBD2. Germline V gene lookup returns CDR1 SGHRS and CDR2 YFSETQ. This CDR3 region has 15 residues. V lost 4 bases to trimming and J lost 0 bases; unmatched junction nucleotides: 5. CDR3 protein: CASSLGGLSTDTQYF. CDR3 sequence (DNA): TGCGCCAGCAGCCTCGGGGGGTTAAGCACAGATACGCAGTATTTT. Full variable domain (missing parts from reference TRBV5-1 and TRBJ2-3): KAGVTQTPRYLIKTRGQQVTLSCSPISGHRSVSWYQQTPGQGLQFLFEYFSETQRNKGNFPGRFSGRQFSNSRSEMNVSTLELGDSALYLCASSLGGLSTDTQYFGPGTRLTVL.

The chain couples TRBV5-4 to TRBJ2-7; possibly TRBD1 or TRBD2 for D (6 bases each). The CDR3 length is 14 residues. Trimming stripped 5 bases from V and 2 bases from J, with 14 bases between. CDR1 and CDR2 (germline): SGHNT, YYREEE (reference sequence). In DNA, the CDR3 is TGTGCCAGCAGTCCAACGGGGGCCCCCTACGAGCAGTACTTC. Its translation: CASSPTGAPYEQYF.

The rearrangement joins TRBV6-5 to TRBJ1-5; 8 nucleotides match TRBD1. This CDR3 comprises 14 residues. V lost 4 bases to trimming and J lost 6 bases; unmatched junction nucleotides: 5. The germline V gene has CDR1 MNHEY and CDR2 SVGAGI. The chain's CDR3 is CASSSGQGGQPQHF. DNA of the CDR3: TGTGCCAGCAGTTCTGGACAGGGCGGTCAGCCCCAGCATTTT.